This is a list of T cell receptor beta chains from one sample in a study of response to subunit inactivated influenza vaccine. Using its own MiXCR run on the RT-PCR reads, TCRdb lists one record per CDR3 protein. This sample has fewer than 400,000 distinct CDR3 sequences, with just over 20% found just once. This sample comprised PBMCs from blood, obtained about 19 months after vaccination. These receptors originate from a man aged 45-69 years who received an inactivated influenza vaccine. Each CDR3 is given with its conserved first and last residue. The D gene is left open where the match is weak. The size of a clone is reported for some rows only, either as once, few or many, or as a class for expanded clones.

j_call d_call clone_size v_call cdr3_nt cdr3_aa
TRBJ2-1 TRBD1 - TRBV28 TGTGCCAGCAGTTTAACAGGGGGCGCTAGAAACGAGCAGTTCTTC CASSLTGGARNEQFF
TRBJ2-1 TRBD2 - TRBV4-2 TGTGCCAGCAGCCAGATCCCCGGGACTAGCGTCAATGAGCAGTTCTTC CASSQIPGTSVNEQFF
TRBJ2-3 - few TRBV4-2 TGTGCCAGCAGCCCCCGGGCCCCGCCAGATACGCAGTATTTT CASSPRAPPDTQYF
TRBJ1-1 - few TRBV2 TGTGCCCGAGGAACAGGGTCTAAGTCCACTGAAGCTTTCTTT CARGTGSKSTEAFF
TRBJ2-7 - few TRBV11-1 TGTGCCAGCAGCTTAGCTGCAGGGATCTACGAGCAGTACTTC CASSLAAGIYEQYF
TRBJ2-7 - few TRBV2 TGTGCCAGCAGTCCCCCCGGTCGCTCCTACGAGCAGTACTTC CASSPPGRSYEQYF
TRBJ1-3 - many TRBV2 TGTGCCAGCAGTGAAGGACGGGGAAACTCTGGAAACACCATATATTTT CASSEGRGNSGNTIYF
TRBJ2-3 - - TRBV6-5 TGTGCCAGCAGTTACTCGATTTCGTTGGGAGATACGCAGTATTTT CASSYSISLGDTQYF
TRBJ2-7 - - TRBV6-2/TRBV6-3 TGTGCCAGCAGTCAGAACAGGATGGGCGAGCAGTACTTC CASSQNRMGEQYF
TRBJ1-5 TRBD1 - TRBV20-1 TGCAGTGCCATTCACGGACAGGGGGTAAATCAGCCCCAGCATTTT CSAIHGQGVNQPQHF
TRBJ2-2 - - TRBV10-1 TGCGCCAGCGGGCCGAAAGCGGGGAACACCGGGGAGCTGTTTTTT CASGPKAGNTGELFF
TRBJ2-3 TRBD2 few TRBV28 TGTGCCACCCTAGCTGCGGGGGGGACAGATACGCAGTATTTT CATLAAGGTDTQYF
TRBJ1-1 TRBD1 - TRBV3-1 TGTGCCAGCAGCCAGGGACAGAACCTTAACACTGAAGCTTTCTTT CASSQGQNLNTEAFF
TRBJ2-7 - - TRBV10-3 TGTGCCATCAGTGACAGGGGCTACGAGCAGTACTTC CAISDRGYEQYF
TRBJ2-2 - - TRBV7-2 TGTGCCAGCAGCTTAGGTGTGCTGAACACCGGGGAGCTGTTTTTT CASSLGVLNTGELFF
TRBJ2-1 - few TRBV7-2 TGTGCCAGCAGCTTGAGTGGGGCGTTAGGCTCCTACAATGAGCAGTTCTTC CASSLSGALGSYNEQFF
TRBJ1-1 - - TRBV30 TGTGCCTGGGGGAACACTGAAGCTTTCTTT CAWGNTEAFF
TRBJ2-3 TRBD2 few TRBV28 TGTGCCAGCAAGGGGACTAGCGCGGGCTGGGATACGCAGTATTTT CASKGTSAGWDTQYF
TRBJ2-1 TRBD2 - TRBV12-3/TRBV12-4 TGTGCCAGCAGTTTAATGACTAGCCGCGATGAGCAGTTCTTC CASSLMTSRDEQFF
TRBJ1-2 - - TRBV5-5 TGTGCCAGCAGTACCCGACGGGGGGCGGACTATGGCTACACCTTC CASSTRRGADYGYTF
TRBJ2-3 TRBD2 - TRBV4-2 TGTGCCAGCAGCCAAGTTGGGACTAGCGGCACAGATACGCAGTATTTT CASSQVGTSGTDTQYF
TRBJ1-2 - many TRBV6-5 TGTGCCAGCAGCCGGATAGGCTATGGCTACACCTTC CASSRIGYGYTF
TRBJ1-1 - few TRBV9 TGTGCCAGCAGCCCCCAGATACCGAACACTGAAGCTTTCTTT CASSPQIPNTEAFF
TRBJ2-3 - many TRBV5-5 TGTGCCAGCAGCTTGGAAGGGTTTAGCACAGATACGCAGTATTTT CASSLEGFSTDTQYF
TRBJ2-5 - - TRBV4-2 TGTGCCAGCAGCCAATCTGGCGGGTATCAAGAGACCCAGTACTTC CASSQSGGYQETQYF
TRBJ1-5 TRBD1 - TRBV30 TGTGCCTGGAGTTTTAACAGGGGGAGCAATCAGCCCCAGCATTTT CAWSFNRGSNQPQHF
TRBJ2-1 TRBD1 few TRBV5-1 TGCGCCAGCAGACCGGGGACAGGGGGAGCCAATGAGCAGTTCTTC CASRPGTGGANEQFF
TRBJ1-1 - - TRBV4-1 TGCGCCAGCAGCCCCACGGCGACGGAAAACACTGAAGCTTTCTTT CASSPTATENTEAFF
TRBJ1-6 - - TRBV14 TGTGCCAGCAGCCAAGATATGCGGTTTGGGTCACCCCTCCACTTT CASSQDMRFGSPLHF
TRBJ1-5 - many TRBV6-2/TRBV6-3 TGTGCCAGCAGTTACCGACGGGGTGGAGCCCCTCAGCCCCAGCATTTT CASSYRRGGAPQPQHF
TRBJ2-1 TRBD2 - TRBV7-2 TGTGCCAGCAGCTCAATTAGCGGGAGTTTGCCCAATGAGCAGTTCTTC CASSSISGSLPNEQFF
TRBJ1-2 TRBD1 - TRBV6-2/TRBV6-3 TGTGCCAGCAGTTACCTCGGGACAGGGGATTCTGAGAGTGGCTACACCTTC CASSYLGTGDSESGYTF
TRBJ1-2 - - TRBV4-2 TGTGCCAGCAGCCAAGATGTTCATAGTAACTATGGCTACACCTTC CASSQDVHSNYGYTF